This is a list of T cell receptor beta chains from one sample in a study of T cells in Graves' hyperthyroidism and ophthalmopathy. TCRdb reanalysed the multiplex PCR reads using MiXCR and keeps one entry per CDR3 protein. The table records hundreds of thousands of distinct CDR3 sequences, approximately 15% of them present only once. Sequencing input: blood. The receptor set was obtained from a young woman with Graves' hyperthyroidism. CDR3s include the opening cysteine and the closing phenylalanine or tryptophan. A D gene is named only where the DNA matches it firmly. A clone size is listed for some rows: how often the clone was seen (once, few, many), or a class if it is expanded.

j_call: TRBJ1-2; v_call: TRBV5-1; d_call: -; clone_size: -; cdr3_aa: CASSFPRGSDGYTF; cdr3_nt: TGCGCCAGCAGCTTCCCTCGGGGTAGCGATGGCTACACCTTC
j_call: TRBJ2-1; v_call: TRBV28; d_call: -; clone_size: many; cdr3_aa: CASRLADYLLNNEQFF; cdr3_nt: TGTGCCAGCAGACTCGCGGACTACCTCCTCAATAATGAGCAGTTCTTC
j_call: TRBJ2-2; v_call: TRBV28; d_call: TRBD1; clone_size: few; cdr3_aa: CASTDWGQLNTGELFF; cdr3_nt: TGTGCCAGCACCGACTGGGGACAGTTGAACACCGGGGAGCTGTTTTTT
j_call: TRBJ2-1; v_call: TRBV5-1; d_call: -; clone_size: few; cdr3_aa: CASSLVGDRNEQFF; cdr3_nt: TGCGCCAGCAGCTTGGTCGGCGACCGCAATGAGCAGTTCTTC
j_call: TRBJ2-3; v_call: TRBV5-1; d_call: TRBD2; clone_size: few; cdr3_aa: CASYRTSGNTDTQYF; cdr3_nt: TGCGCCAGCTATAGGACTAGCGGGAACACAGATACGCAGTATTTT
j_call: TRBJ2-3; v_call: TRBV12-3/TRBV12-4; d_call: -; clone_size: many; cdr3_aa: CASSLLGADTQYF; cdr3_nt: TGTGCCAGCAGTTTATTGGGCGCAGATACGCAGTATTTT
j_call: TRBJ2-4; v_call: TRBV6-1; d_call: TRBD2; clone_size: -; cdr3_aa: CASRPGTSNIQYF; cdr3_nt: TGTGCCAGCAGGCCGGGGACTAGCAACATTCAGTACTTC
j_call: TRBJ2-1; v_call: TRBV4-1; d_call: TRBD2; clone_size: few; cdr3_aa: CASRAGSGGSYNEQFF; cdr3_nt: TGCGCCAGCAGGGCGGGTAGCGGGGGGTCCTACAATGAGCAGTTCTTC
j_call: TRBJ2-2; v_call: TRBV19; d_call: TRBD2; clone_size: few; cdr3_aa: CASSWGGSANTGELFF; cdr3_nt: TGTGCCAGTAGCTGGGGGGGATCCGCGAACACCGGGGAGCTGTTTTTT
j_call: TRBJ2-2; v_call: TRBV27; d_call: -; clone_size: -; cdr3_aa: CASSLVQGTPSNTGELFF; cdr3_nt: TGTGCCAGCAGTTTGGTACAGGGAACCCCGTCGAACACCGGGGAGCTGTTTTTT
j_call: TRBJ2-1; v_call: TRBV7-9; d_call: -; clone_size: many; cdr3_aa: CASSLGGTSNEQFF; cdr3_nt: TGTGCCAGCAGCTTAGGAGGGACTTCTAATGAGCAGTTCTTC
j_call: TRBJ2-3; v_call: TRBV7-9; d_call: TRBD2; clone_size: -; cdr3_aa: CASIHSGRAWDTQYF; cdr3_nt: TGTGCCAGCATCCATAGCGGGAGGGCCTGGGATACGCAGTATTTT
j_call: TRBJ1-2; v_call: TRBV12-3/TRBV12-4; d_call: -; clone_size: few; cdr3_aa: CASSLWPGNYGYTF; cdr3_nt: TGTGCCAGCAGTTTATGGCCAGGCAACTATGGCTACACCTTC
j_call: TRBJ2-7; v_call: TRBV18; d_call: -; clone_size: -; cdr3_aa: CASSPRARYEQYF; cdr3_nt: TGTGCCAGCTCACCGCGTGCCCGCTACGAGCAGTACTTC
j_call: TRBJ2-7; v_call: TRBV2; d_call: TRBD2; clone_size: -; cdr3_aa: CASSETAGVPSYEQYF; cdr3_nt: TGTGCCAGCAGTGAAACCGCGGGGGTTCCCTCCTACGAGCAGTACTTC
j_call: TRBJ2-1; v_call: TRBV20-1; d_call: TRBD2; clone_size: -; cdr3_aa: CSACRDYNSYNEQFF; cdr3_nt: TGCAGTGCCTGCCGGGACTACAACTCCTACAATGAGCAGTTCTTC
j_call: TRBJ2-5; v_call: TRBV28; d_call: TRBD1; clone_size: few; cdr3_aa: CASSTSQGAQETQYF; cdr3_nt: TGTGCCAGCAGTACAAGCCAGGGGGCCCAAGAGACCCAGTACTTC
j_call: TRBJ1-4; v_call: TRBV6-5; d_call: -; clone_size: -; cdr3_aa: CASSYEVDEKLFF; cdr3_nt: TGTGCCAGCAGTTACGAGGTGGATGAAAAACTGTTTTTT
j_call: TRBJ2-1; v_call: TRBV9; d_call: TRBD2; clone_size: once; cdr3_aa: CASSLGTSVGPQFF; cdr3_nt: TGTGCCAGCAGCCTAGGGACTAGTGTTGGCCCTCAGTTCTTC
j_call: TRBJ2-7; v_call: TRBV19; d_call: -; clone_size: few; cdr3_aa: CASSTSRGSYEQYF; cdr3_nt: TGTGCCAGTAGTACTAGCAGGGGCTCCTACGAGCAGTACTTC
j_call: TRBJ1-2; v_call: TRBV6-1; d_call: -; clone_size: many; cdr3_aa: CASSSGVAVNGYTF; cdr3_nt: TGTGCCAGCAGTTCCGGCGTGGCAGTCAATGGCTACACCTTC
j_call: TRBJ1-1; v_call: TRBV5-5; d_call: -; clone_size: -; cdr3_aa: CASSRGDMNTEAFF; cdr3_nt: TGTGCCAGCAGCAGGGGGGACATGAACACTGAAGCTTTCTTT
j_call: TRBJ1-1; v_call: TRBV3-1; d_call: -; clone_size: many; cdr3_aa: CASSQEGPFPTEAFF; cdr3_nt: TGTGCCAGCAGCCAAGAAGGTCCTTTCCCCACTGAAGCTTTCTTT